What follows are 26 T cell receptor beta chains derived from one specimen sequenced in a study of early T cells in non-severe SARS-CoV-2 infection. TCRdb used MiXCR to reprocess the 5' RACE reads, holding one entry per CDR3 protein. Of 60,000 to 90,000 distinct CDR3 sequences detected, around a tenth appear once; the ten largest clones hold 4.5% to 5%. The specimen sequenced was whole blood. Receptors originate from an adult who was a healthcare worker with PCR-confirmed SARS-CoV-2 infection or an uninfected control (not recorded which).

This clonotype was counted at least ten times. The V call is TRBV2, the J call TRBJ1-4; D is ambiguous. Trimming left V 6 bases short and J 3 bases short, with 14 bases between. This CDR3 is built from 15 residues. Germline-derived CDR1 and CDR2 are SNHLY and FYNNEI. CDR3 loop: CASSTIDISNEKLFF. As DNA, the CDR3 is TGTGCCAGCAGCACCATTGACATTTCTAATGAAAAACTGTTTTTT.

This rearrangement joins TRBV7-9 to TRBJ2-3; 7 bases match TRBD1. V shed 4 bases, J shed 0 bases, and the junction held 7 bases outside the gene matches. This CDR3 is built from 16 residues. Germline values: CDR1 SEHNR, CDR2 FQNEAQ (reference sequence). The CDR3 protein is CASSSPQGVSTDTQYF. CDR3 in DNA: TGTGCCAGCAGCTCACCCCAGGGGGTTAGCACAGATACGCAGTATTTT.

This clonotype was detected ten times or more. The chain recombines TRBV28 with TRBJ2-1, with TRBD2 as a possible D gene (6 bases). CDR1 and CDR2 from the germline V gene are MDHEN and SYDVKM. Trimming took 3 bases from V and 0 from J, leaving 12 bases between them. CDR3 size: 16 residues. In DNA, the CDR3 is TGTGCCAGCAGTTTCGGGGGACTGAGCTCCTACAATGAGCAGTTCTTC. Its translation is CASSFGGLSSYNEQFF. The whole variable domain, remainder taken from reference TRBV28 and TRBJ2-1, is DVKVTQSSRYLVKRTGEKVFLECVQDMDHENMFWYRQDPGLGLRLIYFSYDVKMKEKGDIPEGYSVSREKKERFSLILESASTNQTSMYLCASSFGGLSSYNEQFFGPGTRLTVL.

This clonotype was detected ten times or more. Written as DNA, the CDR3 is TGTGCCAGCAGCCAAGTACGGACAGGGCGCTACAATGAGCAGTTCTTC. The encoded protein is CASSQVRTGRYNEQFF. V and J are TRBV3-1 and TRBJ2-1, with 8 nucleotides matching TRBD1. From germline, CDR1 is LGHDT and CDR2 YNNKEL (reference sequence). The CDR3 runs to 16 residues. Germline trimming cut 1 base from V and 3 bases from J; bases unmatched to any gene: 5.

This clonotype was seen ten or more times. V and J are TRBV28 and TRBJ1-1; TRBD1 aligns across 7 bases. V trimming: 2 bases; J trimming: 0 bases; junction bases outside the gene matches: 0. The length of the CDR3 is 14 residues. In germline, CDR1 is MDHEN, CDR2 SYDVKM. The CDR3 DNA reads as TGTGCCAGCAGTTTAGGGACAGTGAACACTGAAGCTTTCTTT. Residues: CASSLGTVNTEAFF.

This clonotype was detected many times. This chain connects TRBV27 to TRBJ2-3; D tentatively reads TRBD1 or TRBD2 (5 bases each). The CDR3 runs to 13 residues. Germline CDR1 reads MNHEY; CDR2 reads SMNVEV (reference sequence). Trimming stripped 6 bases from V and 2 bases from J, with 9 bases between. In DNA form, the CDR3 reads TGTGCCAGCAGAGAGGGGCACACAGATACGCAGTATTTT. It codes for CASREGHTDTQYF.

A few counts support this clonotype. The rearrangement links TRBV12-3 or TRBV12-4 to TRBJ2-7, with 11 bases aligning to TRBD2. The length of the CDR3 is 14 residues. Losses at the gene ends were 6 bases for V and 6 bases for J; bases not matched to a gene: 7. The CDR3 reads CASRDSGRAAEQYF. As DNA, the CDR3 is TGTGCCAGCAGAGATAGCGGGAGGGCTGCCGAGCAGTACTTC.

This clonotype occurred many times. The CDR3 here is CSASRGDNEQFF. As DNA, the CDR3 is TGCAGTGCTTCCAGGGGTGACAATGAGCAGTTCTTC. The V call is TRBV20-1, the J call TRBJ2-1, with TRBD1 as a possible D gene (6 bases). Trimming shortened V by 5 bases and J by 5 bases, and 10 bases separated the two germline ends. Germline V gives CDR1 DFQATT, CDR2 SNEGSKA (reference sequence). The CDR3 has 12 amino acids.

CDR3 bases: TGTGCCAGCAGCCAGCGTTGGGACAATGAGCAGTTCTTC. Its protein product is CASSQRWDNEQFF. V and J are TRBV14 and TRBJ2-1; D not certain. Trimming cost V 3 bases and J 5 bases, with 8 bases left between them. This CDR3 spans 13 amino acids. CDR1 is SGHDN and CDR2 is FVKESK in the germline V gene.

This clonotype has at least ten counts. The J gene is TRBJ2-5, the V gene TRBV7-6; 7 bases agree with TRBD1. Germline CDR1 and CDR2: SGHVS and FNYEAQ. The CDR3 has 17 amino acids. V lost 1 base, J lost 4 bases, and 12 bases stayed unmatched. The CDR3 here is CASSLGSTTGVGETQYF. The CDR3 DNA reads as TGTGCCAGCAGCTTAGGGTCCACCACAGGGGTCGGAGAGACCCAGTACTTC.

This clonotype was seen a few times. The chain links TRBV14 to TRBJ2-1; TRBD2 matches 8 bases. Losses at the gene ends were 4 bases for V and 8 bases for J; bases not matched to a gene: 7. CDR3 length: 14 amino acids. The germline V gene encodes CDR1 SGHDN and CDR2 FVKESK. The CDR3 coding sequence is TGTGCCAGCAGCCGAGCGGGAGTAGGGGATGAGCAGTTCTTC. Translating it yields CASSRAGVGDEQFF.

The J gene is TRBJ2-7, the V gene TRBV7-8; 9 bases align to TRBD2. CDR1 SGHVS and CDR2 FQNEAQ come from the germline V gene. The CDR3 has 16 residues. Trimming cost V 3 bases and J 0 bases; bases outside gene matches: 6. The CDR3 region has the DNA TGTGCCAGCAGCTTCGCGGTTAGCGGGAGCTCCTACGAGCAGTACTTC. This encodes CASSFAVSGSSYEQYF.

This clonotype showed up many times. The chain joins TRBV12-3 or TRBV12-4 to TRBJ2-7; 7 bases map to TRBD1. This CDR3 has 13 amino acids. V shed 6 bases, J shed 1 base, and the junction held 3 bases outside the gene matches. The CDR3 sequence is CASRSDRSYEQYF. CDR3 coding DNA: TGTGCCAGCAGATCGGACAGGTCCTACGAGCAGTACTTC.

This clonotype appeared a few times. The chain joins TRBV6-1 to TRBJ2-5; D perhaps matches TRBD2 (6 bases). The germline V gene encodes CDR1 MNHNS and CDR2 SASEGT. The CDR3 loop spans 10 amino acids. Trimming shortened V by 6 bases and J by 9 bases, and 8 bases separated the two germline ends. The CDR3 loop reads CASRRGAQYF. The CDR3 bases are TGTGCCAGCAGACGCGGGGCCCAGTACTTC.

The genes are TRBV28 and TRBJ1-4, with D tentatively TRBD1 (5 bases). Germline-derived CDR1 and CDR2 are MDHEN and SYDVKM. CDR3 length: 14 amino acids. Deletions cut 4 bases from V and 8 bases from J, with 14 bases between. The CDR3 nucleotides read TGTGCCAGCAGTTACCAGGATGGGGGGGAAAAACTGTTTTTT. Protein product: CASSYQDGGEKLFF.

Sample share makes this clonotype medium-sized. The chain couples TRBV10-3 to TRBJ2-3; D gene uncertain. The CDR3 is 13 amino acids. Germline assignment: CDR1 ENHRY and CDR2 SYGVKD. V was cut by 0 bases and J by 4 bases, with 5 bases left in between. CDR3 loop: CAISESTADTQYF. The DNA for the CDR3 is TGTGCCATCAGTGAGTCGACTGCAGATACGCAGTATTTT.

The V call is TRBV12-3 or TRBV12-4, the J call TRBJ2-7; 8 bases match TRBD2. The CDR3 has 14 residues. V lost 5 bases and J lost 1; bases outside the gene matches: 4. CDR3 in amino acids: CASSQRERSYEQYF. In DNA form, the CDR3 reads TGTGCCAGCAGTCAGCGGGAGCGGTCCTACGAGCAGTACTTC.

This clonotype was recorded many times. The chain couples TRBV7-6 to TRBJ1-6; weak D call: TRBD1 (5 bases). Per the germline V gene, CDR1 is SGHVS and CDR2 is FNYEAQ. Trimming took 5 bases from V and 8 from J, leaving 13 bases between them. The CDR3 runs to 14 residues. The CDR3 here is CASSLDSLYSPLHF. CDR3 DNA sequence: TGTGCCAGCAGCCTCGACAGTTTATATTCACCCCTCCACTTT. Filled out from reference TRBV7-6 and TRBJ1-6, the complete variable domain reads GAGVSQSPRYKVTKRGQDVALRCDPISGHVSLYWYRQALGQGPEFLTYFNYEAQQDKSGLPNDRFSAERPEGSISTLTIQRTEQRDSAMYRCASSLDSLYSPLHFGNGTRLTVT.

This clonotype was detected many times. J is TRBJ1-1 and V is TRBV2; unclear D gene. The CDR3 contains 16 residues. Per germline, CDR1 SNHLY and CDR2 FYNNEI. V was shortened by 5 bases and J by 4 bases, with 20 bases between the two germline ends. The CDR3: CASSTPTGHLSTEAFF. CDR3 nucleotide sequence: TGTGCCAGCAGTACCCCAACCGGGCACCTTAGCACTGAAGCTTTCTTT.

The chain employs TRBV12-3 or TRBV12-4 and TRBJ2-5; D not resolved. This CDR3 is built from 13 residues. The V and J ends lost 5 bases and 5 bases respectively, with 12 bases between them. The CDR3, as DNA: TGTGCCAGCAGTGGGGAATCAGCTGAGACCCAGTACTTC. It specifies CASSGESAETQYF.

This chain links TRBV23-1 with TRBJ2-5, with D uncertain. TRBV23-1 is noted as an ORF with a role that remains uncertain. CDR3 length equals 13 residues. V dropped 11 bases and J dropped 0 bases, with 13 bases sitting between them. The CDR3 here is CAGRAGYQETQYF. Written as DNA, the CDR3 is TGCGCCGGAAGGGCAGGCTACCAAGAGACCCAGTACTTC.

This clonotype was found a few times. The V and J genes are TRBV7-8 and TRBJ2-1; tentative D call: TRBD1 (6 bases). This CDR3 is built from 13 residues. Germline CDR1 is SGHVS and CDR2 is FQNEAQ. V lost 5 bases, J lost 12 bases, and 17 bases lay in between. The CDR3 DNA reads TGTGCCAGCAGCCCATATCAGTTGACAGGGCAGTTCTTC. It translates to CASSPYQLTGQFF.

This clonotype has a count of ten or more. The chain has TRBV19 and TRBJ2-7; 14 bases fit TRBD2. CDR1 LNHDA and CDR2 SQIVND come from the germline V gene (reference sequence). CDR3 length: 16 amino acids. V shed 6 bases and J 0 bases; nucleotides not matched to a gene: 4. As DNA, the CDR3 is TGTGCCAGTAGGATGGGACTAGCGGGGGACTCCTACGAGCAGTACTTC. Translation gives CASRMGLAGDSYEQYF.

This clonotype was seen many times. The chain has TRBV20-1 and TRBJ2-7, with D possibly being TRBD1 (6 bases). Deletions cut 3 bases from V and 3 bases from J, with 12 bases between. CDR1 and CDR2 (germline): DFQATT, SNEGSKA (reference sequence). The CDR3 runs 13 residues. DNA for the CDR3: TGCAGTGCTAGGAAGACAGGACTCTACGAGCAGTACTTC. It yields the protein CSARKTGLYEQYF.

At least ten counts were recorded for this clonotype. The V and J genes are TRBV7-8 and TRBJ2-7; tentative D call: TRBD2 (6 bases). The CDR3 totals 14 residues. The germline V gene has CDR1 SGHVS and CDR2 FQNEAQ. The V end lost 3 bases, the J end lost 2 bases, and 11 bases lay between the germline ends. CDR3 protein: CASSLGEETYEQYF. DNA of the CDR3: TGTGCCAGCAGCTTGGGGGAGGAAACCTACGAGCAGTACTTC.

This chain links TRBV5-1 with TRBJ2-7, with D perhaps given as TRBD1 or TRBD2 (5 bases each). The V and J ends lost 4 bases and 3 bases respectively, with 14 bases between them. There are 14 residues in the CDR3. The germline gives CDR1 SGHRS, CDR2 YFSETQ. DNA for the CDR3: TGCGCCAGCAGCCGGGGACCGACGAGCTACGAGCAGTACTTC. Residues: CASSRGPTSYEQYF. Full variable domain (outside the CDR3, taken from reference TRBV5-1 and TRBJ2-7): KAGVTQTPRYLIKTRGQQVTLSCSPISGHRSVSWYQQTPGQGLQFLFEYFSETQRNKGNFPGRFSGRQFSNSRSEMNVSTLELGDSALYLCASSRGPTSYEQYFGPGTRLTVT.